This T cell receptor beta chain appears in the sequencing data of a study of blood T cell repertoires in COVID-19. Sequencing used immunoSEQ multiplex PCR; TCRdb keeps in-frame clones, though not all of them. This sample has fewer than 600,000 clones; more than 75% occur once, and the top ten carry 1.5% to 2%. From germline, CDR1 is MGHRA and CDR2 YSYEKL. This CDR3 comprises 15 residues. V lost 4 bases and J lost 6; bases outside the gene matches: 6. The receptor comes from a middle-aged woman who had recovered from COVID-19. Material: PBMCs or T cells enriched from blood (not recorded which). The chain links TRBV4-1 to TRBJ1-4; 9 bases line up with TRBD1. CDR3 bases: TGCGCCAGCAGCCGCCCGGGACAGGGCGATGAAAAACTGTTTTTT. It is translated as CASSRPGQGDEKLFF.